These 30 T cell receptor beta chains were all obtained from the same sample, sequenced in a study of OX40 agonist ivuxolimab in advanced cancers. Sequencing was performed with immunoSEQ multiplex PCR; in TCRdb, only in-frame clones are kept and a portion is missing. The sample carries about 35,000 clones, about nine tenths recorded once. The material sequenced was CD4+ or CD8+ T cells sorted from blood, taken in a trial of the OX40 agonist ivuxolimab. All receptors come from an adult with an advanced solid tumor such as melanoma, head and neck, liver or kidney cancer.

V and J are TRBV11-1 and TRBJ2-7; D gene ambiguous. With 4 bases removed from V and 3 bases from J, the gap between germline ends came to 10 bases. The CDR3 totals 13 residues. The germline V gene has CDR1 SGHAT and CDR2 FQDESV (reference sequence). The CDR3 spells CASSSNSHYEQYF. The CDR3 DNA reads as TGTGCCAGCAGCTCGAACAGCCACTACGAGCAGTACTTC.

The V and J genes are TRBV6-6 and TRBJ2-7; D may be TRBD1 (5 bases). Per the germline V gene, CDR1 is MNHNY and CDR2 is SVGAGI (reference sequence). V shed 2 bases and J shed 2 bases, with 13 bases lying between them. This CDR3 comprises 15 residues. The CDR3 here is CASSYAILTAYEQYF. Written as DNA, the CDR3 is TGTGCCAGCAGTTACGCTATCCTGACAGCCTACGAGCAGTACTTC.

The chain employs TRBV5-6 and TRBJ2-7, with D unresolved. CDR3 length: 14 residues. The V gene's germline CDR1 is SGHDT and CDR2 YYEEEE. Trimming removed 1 base at V and 3 bases at J, with 11 bases between. This CDR3 reads CASSLYKGYYEQYF. CDR3 sequence (DNA): TGTGCCAGCAGCTTGTACAAGGGATACTACGAGCAGTACTTC.

This clone is a singleton in its sample. The V and J genes are TRBV2 and TRBJ2-2; TRBD2 matches at 8 bases. The CDR3 consists of 15 residues. V trimming: 4 bases; J trimming: 4 bases; junction bases outside the gene matches: 5. Germline-derived CDR1 and CDR2 are SNHLY and FYNNEI. This CDR3 reads CASSVRLALTGELFF. The DNA for the CDR3 is TGTGCCAGCAGTGTAAGACTAGCGCTCACCGGGGAGCTGTTTTTT.

A few counts support this clone. The V gene is TRBV7-2, the J gene TRBJ1-1; D gene uncertain. There are 13 residues in the CDR3. The V end lost 0 bases, the J end lost 5 bases, and 7 bases lay between the germline ends. Germline CDR1 SGHTA, CDR2 FQGNSA. The CDR3 region has the DNA TGTGCCAGCAGCTTAGCGCAAGGGACTGAAGCTTTCTTT. As protein: CASSLAQGTEAFF.

The rearrangement links TRBV29-1 to TRBJ2-6; TRBD1 is a possible D gene (6 bases). The CDR3 runs 15 residues. V lost 2 bases to trimming and J lost 2 bases, with 10 bases between them. Germline lookup yields CDR1 SQVTM and CDR2 ANQGSEA. CDR3 sequence reads: CSVEPPGAGANVLTF. The CDR3 coding sequence is TGCAGCGTTGAACCTCCAGGGGCTGGGGCCAACGTCCTGACTTTC. The whole variable domain, remainder taken from reference TRBV29-1 and TRBJ2-6, is SAVISQKPSRDICQRGTSLTIQCQVDSQVTMMFWYRQQPGQSLTLIATANQGSEATYESGFVIDKFPISRPNLTFSTLTVSNMSPEDSSIYLCSVEPPGAGANVLTFGAGSRLTVL.

The chain is built from TRBV7-7 and TRBJ2-5; no firm D call. V was pared by 6 bases and J by 1 base, with 9 bases between. This CDR3 comprises 13 residues. In germline, CDR1 is SSHAT, CDR2 FNYEAQ (reference sequence). CDR3 coding DNA: TGTGCCAGCAGTCTGGTTGTCCAAGAGACCCAGTACTTC. Translation: CASSLVVQETQYF.

For the CDR3, the DNA is TGTGCCAGCAGTTTAAAAAGGGCGGGCACAGATACGCAGTATTTT. Protein: CASSLKRAGTDTQYF. The chain couples TRBV28 to TRBJ2-3, with D unresolved. The CDR3 runs to 15 residues. From germline, CDR1 is MDHEN and CDR2 SYDVKM. The V and J ends lost 2 bases and 1 base respectively, with 10 bases between them.

The chain couples TRBV7-3 to TRBJ2-3; TRBD2 is a possible D gene (5 bases). Germline V gene data show CDR1 as SGHTA and CDR2 as FQGTGA. The CDR3 is 14 residues long. V was pared by 3 bases and J by 5 bases, with 12 bases between. DNA for the CDR3: TGTGCCAGCAGCTTTAACGGGGAAGGAGATACGCAGTATTTT. Amino acids: CASSFNGEGDTQYF.

The chain couples TRBV5-1 to TRBJ2-4, with 10 bases identical to TRBD1. V dropped 4 bases and J dropped 3; count of bases not matched to a gene: 7. The CDR3 length is 16 residues. CDR1 and CDR2 (germline): SGHRS, YFSETQ. CDR3 sequence: CASSQGTGEVKNIQYF. The CDR3, as DNA: TGCGCCAGCAGCCAGGGGACAGGGGAGGTCAAAAACATTCAGTACTTC.

The rearrangement joins TRBV19 to TRBJ2-7; D is possibly TRBD2 (6 bases). Germline-derived CDR1 and CDR2 are LNHDA and SQIVND (reference sequence). Trimming left V 5 bases short and J 3 bases short, with 17 bases between. The CDR3 sequence is 15 residues long. CDR3 residues: CASSSDYMKNYEQYF. The CDR3 bases are TGTGCCAGTAGTTCGGACTACATGAAAAACTACGAGCAGTACTTC.

The chain employs TRBV7-9 and TRBJ2-7; TRBD1 matches 8 bases. V was clipped by 5 bases and J by 3 bases; unmatched bases: 6. Germline V gene data show CDR1 as SEHNR and CDR2 as FQNEAQ (reference sequence). CDR3 length: 14 amino acids. The CDR3 region has the DNA TGTGCCAGCAGCCAGGGGGCGGAATTCTACGAGCAGTACTTC. Translated, it gives CASSQGAEFYEQYF.

V and J are TRBV7-2 and TRBJ1-4; 8 bases are shared with TRBD1. The CDR3 spans 15 residues. V lost 2 bases to trimming and J lost 10 bases; unmatched junction nucleotides: 9. Germline V CDR1 and CDR2: SGHTA, FQGNSA. The CDR3 loop reads CASSLMDRAFGKLFF. CDR3 nucleotide sequence: TGTGCCAGCAGCTTAATGGACAGGGCATTTGGAAAACTGTTTTTT.

The chain is built from TRBV27 and TRBJ2-1, with D perhaps TRBD1 or TRBD2 (5 bases each). The CDR3 sequence is 16 residues long. Per germline, CDR1 MNHEY and CDR2 SMNVEV (reference sequence). V shed 1 base and J shed 8 bases, with 18 bases lying between them. The CDR3 spells CASSLWAGGGGDEQFF. The CDR3 DNA is TGTGCCAGCAGTTTATGGGCTGGGGGTGGTGGCGATGAGCAGTTCTTC.

The chain recombines TRBV11-2 with TRBJ2-5; TRBD1 agrees at 9 bases. CDR1 SGHAT and CDR2 FQNNGV come from the germline V gene. The CDR3 length is 14 residues. With V trimmed by 5 bases and J by 5 bases, 6 bases remained unmatched. CDR3 in DNA: TGTGCCAGCAGCACACAGGGGGCGTGGGAGACCCAGTACTTC. It encodes CASSTQGAWETQYF.

The chain is built from TRBV6-6 and TRBJ2-1, with 11 bases that match TRBD2. This CDR3 has 13 residues. The germline CDR1 and CDR2 sequences are MNHNY and SVGAGI (reference sequence). After removal of 6 bases from V and 8 bases from J, the junction contained 3 bases not matched to a gene. CDR3 coding DNA: TGTGCCAGCAGGACTAGCGGGATTTATGAGCAGTTCTTC. This codes for CASRTSGIYEQFF.

The chain combines TRBV27 with TRBJ2-2; D gene ambiguous. With 3 bases removed from V and 3 bases from J, the gap between germline ends came to 5 bases. Germline CDR1 and CDR2: MNHEY and SMNVEV (reference sequence). The CDR3 contains 13 residues. The CDR3 coding sequence is TGTGCCAGCAGTTTCCGGGACACCGGGGAGCTGTTTTTT. Translated: CASSFRDTGELFF.

The rearrangement joins TRBV5-6 to TRBJ1-4; 8 bases agree with TRBD1. V lost 0 bases and J lost 5; bases outside the gene matches: 9. CDR1 and CDR2 from the germline V gene are SGHDT and YYEEEE. The length of the CDR3 is 17 residues. The CDR3, as DNA: TGTGCCAGCAGCTTGGATAGTTGGGGACAGGAAAATGAAAAACTGTTTTTT. Its translation: CASSLDSWGQENEKLFF.

This chain connects TRBV11-2 to TRBJ2-1; 8 bases are shared with TRBD2. Looked up from germline, CDR1 is SGHAT and CDR2 is FQNNGV. The ends lost 1 base at V and 4 bases at J; junction bases unmatched: 0. This CDR3 region has 14 residues. The CDR3 sequence is CASSLGGGYNEQFF. CDR3 in DNA: TGTGCCAGCAGCTTAGGCGGGGGGTACAATGAGCAGTTCTTC.

V gene TRBV7-9 combines with J gene TRBJ2-1; TRBD2 might be the D (5 bases). This CDR3 is 14 amino acids long. Trimming took off 8 bases at V and 0 bases at J, with 11 bases between the two ends. Germline assignment: CDR1 SEHNR and CDR2 FQNEAQ (reference sequence). The CDR3 DNA reads as TGTGCCAGCCTCCCGGGGAACTCCTACAATGAGCAGTTCTTC. As protein: CASLPGNSYNEQFF.

J is TRBJ2-7 and V is TRBV4-3; TRBD2 matches at 7 bases. Looked up from germline, CDR1 is LGHNA and CDR2 is YSLEER. V dropped 0 bases and J dropped 0; count of bases not matched to a gene: 11. The CDR3 has 18 amino acids. DNA of the CDR3: TGCGCCAGCAGCCAAGATGTGCCTAGCGGAAGGAGCTCCTACGAGCAGTACTTC. Encoded protein: CASSQDVPSGRSSYEQYF.

This chain links TRBV4-3 with TRBJ2-1, with 12 bases fitting TRBD2. The V segment lost 1 base and the J segment 0 bases; nucleotides outside the gene matches: 10. The CDR3 sequence is 20 residues long. CDR1 and CDR2 from the germline V gene are LGHNA and YSLEER. The CDR3 DNA reads TGCGCCAGCAGCCAAGCCAAAGGGACTAGCGGGTTGAGCTCCTACAATGAGCAGTTCTTC. It specifies CASSQAKGTSGLSSYNEQFF.

V usage is TRBV5-1 and J usage is TRBJ2-1, with no clear D. This CDR3 is 12 amino acids long. Germline assignment: CDR1 SGHRS and CDR2 YFSETQ. Trimming stripped 0 bases from V and 7 bases from J, with 5 bases between. CDR3 sequence reads: CASSLVLNEQFF. For the CDR3, the DNA is TGCGCCAGCAGCTTGGTTCTGAATGAGCAGTTCTTC.

This clone appeared once. This chain connects TRBV27 to TRBJ2-3, with D possibly being TRBD2 (5 bases). Trimming removed 1 base at V and 0 bases at J, with 29 bases between. Germline loops: CDR1 MNHEY, CDR2 SMNVEV (reference sequence). This CDR3 contains 22 residues. The CDR3 nucleotides are TGTGCCAGCAGTTTATTTCCCAATTCATTAGCAGGAAGCTGGACTAGCACAGATACGCAGTATTTT. Translation: CASSLFPNSLAGSWTSTDTQYF.

The rearrangement joins TRBV28 to TRBJ1-4; D might be TRBD1 (5 bases). The CDR3 sequence is 15 residues long. Trimming cost V 2 bases and J 5 bases, with 12 bases left between them. The germline gives CDR1 MDHEN, CDR2 SYDVKM. In DNA form, the CDR3 reads TGTGCCAGCAGTTTACCTGACAGATGGAATGAAAAACTGTTTTTT. Translation gives CASSLPDRWNEKLFF.

This clone came up once. V gene TRBV19 combines with J gene TRBJ2-7; D is unclear. The V and J ends lost 0 bases and 2 bases respectively, with 8 bases between them. CDR1 and CDR2 from the germline V gene are LNHDA and SQIVND (reference sequence). The CDR3 loop spans 14 amino acids. CDR3 bases: TGTGCCAGTAGTATAGAGGCAGAAACCTACGAGCAGTACTTC. This codes for CASSIEAETYEQYF.

The chain joins TRBV4-3 to TRBJ1-3; possibly TRBD1 for D (6 bases). The germline V gene encodes CDR1 LGHNA and CDR2 YSLEER. This CDR3 spans 17 amino acids. V lost 0 bases and J lost 2, with 14 bases in between. CDR3 sequence (DNA): TGCGCCAGCAGCCAAGATTGGGGGCGTACAGCTGGAAACACCATATATTTT. This codes for CASSQDWGRTAGNTIYF.

The chain is built from TRBV4-3 and TRBJ2-2; 7 bases agree with TRBD1. CDR3 length: 16 amino acids. Germline CDR1 reads LGHNA; CDR2 reads YSLEER. V shed 0 bases and J 1 base; nucleotides not matched to a gene: 2. The CDR3 loop reads CASSQDHRGNTGELFF. In nucleotides, the CDR3 is TGCGCCAGCAGCCAAGATCACAGGGGGAACACCGGGGAGCTGTTTTTT.

V usage is TRBV28 and J usage is TRBJ1-4; D is unclear. Germline CDR1 is MDHEN and CDR2 is SYDVKM. The CDR3 has 15 amino acids. V lost 5 bases and J 3 bases, leaving 13 bases between the germline ends. In DNA form, the CDR3 reads TGTGCCAGCAGTCCCCCCCCAAGTGCTAATGAAAAACTGTTTTTT. This translates into CASSPPPSANEKLFF. Together with reference TRBV28 and TRBJ1-4, the CDR3 gives the full variable domain: DVKVTQSSRYLVKRTGEKVFLECVQDMDHENMFWYRQDPGLGLRLIYFSYDVKMKEKGDIPEGYSVSREKKERFSLILESASTNQTSMYLCASSPPPSANEKLFFGSGTQLSVL.

The chain couples TRBV6-5 to TRBJ2-1, with 7 bases aligning to TRBD2. This CDR3 is built from 12 residues. CDR1 and CDR2 (germline): MNHEY, SVGAGI. The V and J ends lost 8 bases and 13 bases, in that order; junction bases with no gene match: 11. The CDR3 nucleotides read TGTGCCAGCGGGTCGTCGGGACTAACCCAGTTCTTC. It specifies CASGSSGLTQFF.